Below, one T cell receptor (beta chain) is given with its context. TEMRA cells were FACS-enriched, while CD8+ and CD4+ T cells were negatively isolated. RNA was extracted with the RNeasy kit, and a quantity of roughly 0.45 to 1 ug was reverse transcribed using random hexamers. TCR beta CDR3 was amplified by immunoSEQ covering 54 Vbeta and 13 Jbeta. TCRdb recomputed calls from the immunoSEQ multiplex PCR reads with MiXCR, one row per CDR3 protein. This table holds some 100,000 distinct CDR3 sequences, 93% found once. The data derive from a study of CD8 T cells in Susac syndrome. Trimming stripped 5 bases from V and 4 bases from J, with 11 bases between. The CDR3 runs to 13 residues. The germline V gene encodes CDR1 MNHNY and CDR2 SVGAGI (reference sequence).

Sequences were obtained from CD4+ T cells from PBMCs. The J gene is TRBJ1-2, the V gene TRBV6-6, with D possibly TRBD1 on 5 matching bases. The clonotype originates from a human donor with multiple sclerosis. CDR3 sequence reads: CASSATAGYGYTF. The CDR3 coding sequence is TGTGCCAGCAGTGCGACAGCGGGCTATGGCTACACCTTC.